This T cell receptor (beta chain) came from a study of T-cell memory formation after mild COVID-19. The overall study: Clusters were largely donor specific.

Whole-study findings and limits: The CD4+ clones that contracted clustered mainly within CM and EM, and the CD8+ clones concentrated in EMRA.

The ends lost 4 bases at V and 5 bases at J; junction bases unmatched: 3. This CDR3 is 13 amino acids long. Germline V gene sequence: CDR1 SQVTM, CDR2 ANQGSEA. Sample barcodes and UMIs were carried by the TCR alpha and TCR beta cDNA libraries that 5'RACE generated with constant-segment primers. MiXCR, run by TCRdb on the 5' RACE reads, gives a single entry per CDR3 protein. The sample has 100,000 to 120,000 distinct CDR3 sequences, 15% to 20% seen once. Comment on this clonotype: The antigen remains undetermined.

This chain connects TRBV29-1 to TRBJ2-4; 9 positions match TRBD1. This TCR was recovered from a young man who had mild COVID-19 (a few samples of this study predate the infection). Cell type and time point are not known. The sample taken for sequencing was PBMCs or a T cell subset sorted from them (not recorded which). The CDR3 here is CSVARDRENIQYF. The CDR3 DNA is TGCAGCGTTGCTCGGGACAGGGAAAACATTCAGTACTTC.